Listed here are 9 T cell receptor beta chains from one sample, sequenced in a study of cytomegalovirus exposure and HLA in healthy donors. With 60 Vbeta and 13 Jbeta primers, the PCR was carried out. Clones were sequenced by immunoSEQ multiplex PCR, and TCRdb holds only the in-frame ones, with some missing. The profile shows 95,000 to 110,000 clones, roughly a tenth of them singletons. Sequenced sample: PBMCs. The receptors shown here come from a man aged 35 to 55 in good health and CMV-seropositive.

In this sample, this clone turned up a few times. CDR3 coding DNA: TGTGCCAGTAGTAATCAGGCGGGGCCAGATACGCAGTATTTT. Its translation: CASSNQAGPDTQYF. This chain joins TRBV19 and TRBJ2-3; D perhaps matches TRBD2 (6 bases). CDR3 length: 14 residues. The V gene's germline CDR1 is LNHDA and CDR2 SQIVND (reference sequence). Deletions cut 4 bases from V and 4 bases from J, with 12 bases between. The complete variable domain, with remaining parts taken from reference TRBV19 and TRBJ2-3, reads DGGITQSPKYLFRKEGQNVTLSCEQNLNHDAMYWYRQDPGQGLRLIYYSQIVNDFQKGDIAEGYSVSREKKESFPLTVTSAQKNPTAFYLCASSNQAGPDTQYFGPGTRLTVL.

The rearrangement links TRBV30 to TRBJ2-7, with 8 bases lining up with TRBD2. This CDR3 is built from 14 residues. The germline V gene encodes CDR1 GTSNPN and CDR2 SVGIG (reference sequence). V shed 1 base, J shed 3 bases, and the junction held 5 bases outside the gene matches. The CDR3 nucleotides read TGTGCCTGGAGTGAATTAGCGGGATACTACGAGCAGTACTTC. It codes for CAWSELAGYYEQYF.

Only a few counts were recorded for this clone. This chain joins TRBV6-5 and TRBJ2-7; 7 bases align to TRBD1. The V gene's germline CDR1 is MNHEY and CDR2 SVGAGI. Trimming took 5 bases from V and 2 from J; bases not matched to a gene: 3. The CDR3 extends over 13 amino acids. CDR3 sequence: CASSVTGAYEQYF. The CDR3 coding sequence is TGTGCCAGCAGTGTCACAGGGGCCTACGAGCAGTACTTC.

The chain is built from TRBV14 and TRBJ2-5; 9 bases fit TRBD2. The CDR3 sequence is 17 residues long. Germline values: CDR1 SGHDN, CDR2 FVKESK. With 2 bases clipped from V and 5 bases from J, the junction kept 12 bases outside the gene matches. CDR3 coding DNA: TGTGCCAGCAGCCAATCCCAGACTAGCGGCGATTGGGAGACCCAGTACTTC. This gives the protein CASSQSQTSGDWETQYF.

This clone came up a few times. The chain's CDR3 is CASSARQVGGTGELFF. The CDR3 coding sequence is TGTGCCAGCAGCGCCCGACAGGTTGGAGGCACCGGGGAGCTGTTTTTT. The rearrangement joins TRBV9 to TRBJ2-2; tentatively, D is TRBD1 (6 bases). Per germline, CDR1 SGDLS and CDR2 YYNGEE. V was trimmed by 3 bases and J by 4 bases, leaving 16 bases between them. This CDR3 has 16 residues. Using reference TRBV9 and TRBJ2-2 for the parts outside the CDR3, the full variable domain is DSGVTQTPKHLITATGQRVTLRCSPRSGDLSVYWYQQSLDQGLQFLIQYYNGEERAKGNILERFSAQQFPDLHSELNLSSLELGDSALYFCASSARQVGGTGELFFGEGSRLTVL.

The V gene is TRBV19, the J gene TRBJ1-6; 7 positions match TRBD1. V lost 9 bases and J lost 10; bases outside the gene matches: 6. The CDR3 runs 12 residues. CDR1 is LNHDA and CDR2 is SQIVND in the germline V gene (reference sequence). As DNA, the CDR3 is TGTGCCAGCAGACAGGGTGAATCACCCCTCCACTTT. Translation: CASRQGESPLHF.

This CDR3 reads CSVKGDSHYEQYF. CDR3 nucleotides: TGCAGCGTTAAAGGGGACAGTCACTACGAGCAGTACTTC. The chain employs TRBV29-1 and TRBJ2-7, with 7 bases fitting TRBD1. There are 13 residues in the CDR3. V was clipped by 5 bases and J by 3 bases; unmatched bases: 7. CDR1 is SQVTM, CDR2 ANQGSEA, per germline.

The chain recombines TRBV6-6 with TRBJ2-3; TRBD2 aligns across 7 bases. The CDR3 is made up of 13 amino acids. Germline loops: CDR1 MNHNY, CDR2 SVGAGI (reference sequence). After removal of 7 bases from V and 5 bases from J, the junction contained 6 bases not matched to a gene. The CDR3 reads CASIRAGEDTQYF. In DNA, the CDR3 is TGTGCCAGCATACGCGCGGGGGAAGATACGCAGTATTTT.

The chain links TRBV28 to TRBJ2-1; 13 bases line up with TRBD2. The V gene end was trimmed by 2 bases and the J gene end by 7 bases; junction bases not matched to a gene: 5. The CDR3 is 16 amino acids. Germline-derived CDR1 and CDR2 are MDHEN and SYDVKM. The CDR3 coding sequence is TGTGCCAGCAGTTTAACCCCGGGACTAGCGGGAAATGAGCAGTTCTTC. This gives the protein CASSLTPGLAGNEQFF. The full variable domain, rest sourced from reference TRBV28 and TRBJ2-1, is DVKVTQSSRYLVKRTGEKVFLECVQDMDHENMFWYRQDPGLGLRLIYFSYDVKMKEKGDIPEGYSVSREKKERFSLILESASTNQTSMYLCASSLTPGLAGNEQFFGPGTRLTVL.